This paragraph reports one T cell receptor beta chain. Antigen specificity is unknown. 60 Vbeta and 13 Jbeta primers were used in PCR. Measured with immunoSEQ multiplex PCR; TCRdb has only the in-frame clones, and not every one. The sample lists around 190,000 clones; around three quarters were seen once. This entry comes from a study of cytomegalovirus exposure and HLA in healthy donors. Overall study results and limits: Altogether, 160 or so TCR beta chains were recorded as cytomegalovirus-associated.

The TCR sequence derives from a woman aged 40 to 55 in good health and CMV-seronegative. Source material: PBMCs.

CDR3 bases: TGCGCCAGCAGCTCGACAGGGAACTATGGCTACACCTTC. It is translated as CASSSTGNYGYTF. The chain has TRBV5-1 and TRBJ1-2, with 7 nucleotides matching TRBD1. CDR1 and CDR2 (germline): SGHRS, YFSETQ. The CDR3 sequence is 13 residues long. Trimming at V came to 3 bases and at J to 2 bases, leaving 1 base not matched to a gene.